Below, 28 T cell receptor beta chains from the same sample are listed, as sequenced in a study of blood T cell repertoires in COVID-19. Some clones are missing from TCRdb's copy, which holds only in-frame ones; the method was immunoSEQ multiplex PCR. The sample lists roughly 380,000 clones, about 85% occurring once. Sequencing was done on a sample of peripheral blood. These TCRs come from a woman aged 18-29 years with acute or convalescent COVID-19.

The V gene is TRBV24-1, the J gene TRBJ1-5; 12 bases line up with TRBD1. There are 15 residues in the CDR3. V shed 3 bases and J 7 bases; nucleotides not matched to a gene: 3. Germline-derived CDR1 and CDR2 are KGHDR and SFDVKD. CDR3 in amino acids: CATSDGTGGGQPQHF. The CDR3 coding sequence is TGTGCCACCAGTGATGGGACAGGGGGCGGACAGCCCCAGCATTTT.

V gene TRBV11-1 combines with J gene TRBJ1-1; TRBD1 might be the D (5 bases). Trimming took off 6 bases at V and 0 bases at J, with 14 bases between the two ends. CDR1 and CDR2 (germline): SGHAT, FQDESV (reference sequence). This CDR3 comprises 15 residues. The CDR3: CASSAEGLMNTEAFF. CDR3 DNA sequence: TGTGCCAGCAGTGCCGAGGGACTTATGAACACTGAAGCTTTCTTT.

CDR3 loop: CASSQDLNVLYRAGGSTDTQYF. As DNA, the CDR3 is TGTGCCAGCAGCCAAGATTTGAACGTTTTATACCGGGCAGGCGGGAGCACAGATACGCAGTATTTT. This chain links TRBV3-1 (or the pseudogene TRBV3-2) with TRBJ2-3, with a possible D match to TRBD2 (5 bases). Between the trimmed V and J ends, which lost 0 bases and 0 bases, there was a span of 28 bases. The CDR3 contains 22 residues. In germline, CDR1 is LGHDT, CDR2 YNNKEL (reference sequence).

This chain connects TRBV29-1 to TRBJ1-5; 9 bases are shared with TRBD1. The CDR3 is 13 residues long. Germline CDR1 SQVTM, CDR2 ANQGSEA. V was clipped by 3 bases and J by 6 bases; unmatched bases: 3. The CDR3 loop is CSVDPGQGQPQHF. In nucleotides, the CDR3 is TGCAGCGTTGATCCGGGACAGGGTCAGCCCCAGCATTTT.

Comment on this clone: Other DNA variants within this sample encode the same CDR3. The chain uses TRBV7-3 and TRBJ1-1; the match to TRBD1 covers 8 bases. CDR1 and CDR2 (germline): SGHTA, FQGTGA. The CDR3 sequence is 13 residues long. V lost 3 bases and J lost 3; bases outside the gene matches: 0. The CDR3 here is CASSLTGDTEAFF. The CDR3 nucleotides read TGTGCCAGCAGCTTGACAGGGGACACTGAAGCTTTCTTT.

This chain uses TRBV6-5 with TRBJ2-1, with D perhaps matching TRBD2 (6 bases). Germline assignment: CDR1 MNHEY and CDR2 SVGAGI. V dropped 2 bases and J dropped 9 bases, with 11 bases sitting between them. This CDR3 region has 13 residues. CDR3 in amino acids: CASSYVSGVEQFF. The CDR3 region has the DNA TGTGCCAGCAGTTACGTATCGGGAGTTGAGCAGTTCTTC.

This chain joins TRBV13 and TRBJ2-1; 8 bases match TRBD1. The junction had 15 bases not matched to a gene; V was cut back by 5 bases and J by 0 bases. CDR3 length: 19 amino acids. CDR1 PRHDT and CDR2 FYEKMQ come from the germline V gene (reference sequence). CDR3 sequence (DNA): TGTGCCAGCAGCATCGTCCCGGGACAGGTTCAGAGCTCCTACAATGAGCAGTTCTTC. This translates into CASSIVPGQVQSSYNEQFF.

The V and J genes are TRBV2 and TRBJ1-2, with D perhaps TRBD1 (6 bases). With 3 bases removed from V and 5 bases from J, the gap between germline ends came to 22 bases. Per the germline V gene, CDR1 is SNHLY and CDR2 is FYNNEI. This CDR3 is 17 amino acids long. CDR3 DNA: TGTGCCAGCAGTGAGATAACGGGACACCTCCATGTTTATGGCTACACCTTC. It codes for CASSEITGHLHVYGYTF.

V gene TRBV11-2 combines with J gene TRBJ1-1; D is unclear. The CDR3 runs to 12 residues. From germline, CDR1 is SGHAT and CDR2 FQNNGV. V was shortened by 9 bases and J by 7 bases, with 15 bases between the two germline ends. As DNA, the CDR3 is TGTGCCAGTCGTACCCCAGGCCGTGAAGCTTTCTTT. Encoded protein: CASRTPGREAFF. Full variable domain (outside the CDR3, taken from reference TRBV11-2 and TRBJ1-1): EAGVAQSPRYKIIEKRQSVAFWCNPISGHATLYWYQQILGQGPKLLIQFQNNGVVDDSQLPKDRFSAERLKGVDSTLKIQPAKLEDSAVYLCASRTPGREAFFGQGTRLTVV.

V and J are TRBV24-1 and TRBJ1-2; D uncertain. V lost 4 bases, J lost 6 bases, and 14 bases lay in between. This CDR3 is built from 14 residues. Per the germline V gene, CDR1 is KGHDR and CDR2 is SFDVKD. CDR3 loop: CATSDQDTLNGYTF. In nucleotides, the CDR3 is TGTGCCACCAGTGACCAGGATACTTTAAATGGCTACACCTTC.

The chain joins TRBV18 to TRBJ1-5, with a tentative D call TRBD1 (5 bases). With 3 bases removed from V and 0 bases from J, the gap between germline ends came to 6 bases. In germline, CDR1 is KGHSH, CDR2 LQKENI. The length of the CDR3 is 14 residues. In DNA, the CDR3 is TGTGCCAGCTCACCTCAGGGTAGCAATCAGCCCCAGCATTTT. It encodes CASSPQGSNQPQHF.

Only a few counts were recorded for this clone. V is TRBV29-1 and J is TRBJ2-7, with TRBD2 identical over 9 bases. This CDR3 region has 14 residues. CDR1 and CDR2 (germline): SQVTM, ANQGSEA. J gave up 3 bases and V 0 bases, and 3 bases lay outside the gene matches. CDR3 DNA: TGCAGCGTTGAAGATAGCGGGGGAGACTACGAGCAGTACTTC. Amino acid sequence: CSVEDSGGDYEQYF.

This chain uses TRBV6-5 with TRBJ2-3; tentative D call: TRBD1 (6 bases). This CDR3 comprises 13 residues. Germline CDR1 reads MNHEY; CDR2 reads SVGAGI. V shed 5 bases and J shed 5 bases, with 11 bases lying between them. In nucleotides, the CDR3 is TGTGCCAGCAGTCCCACAGGGAAAGATACGCAGTATTTT. It yields the protein CASSPTGKDTQYF.

The genes are TRBV12-5 and TRBJ2-1; a weak D match, TRBD2 (6 bases). The CDR3 spans 17 residues. Trimming stripped 0 bases from V and 10 bases from J, with 22 bases between. Germline-derived CDR1 and CDR2 are LGHNT and FRNRAP. CDR3 sequence: CASGLVRHSGAEGEQFF. CDR3 nucleotide sequence: TGTGCTAGTGGTTTGGTACGTCATAGCGGAGCGGAAGGGGAGCAGTTCTTC.

The chain employs TRBV5-1 and TRBJ2-5, with 10 bases that match TRBD2. The CDR3 is 16 amino acids. Germline CDR1 reads SGHRS; CDR2 reads YFSETQ. V was pared by 0 bases and J by 4 bases, with 6 bases of the junction left unmatched. The CDR3 DNA reads TGCGCCAGCAGCTTGGACCCAGCGGGGGGGCTAGAGACCCAGTACTTC. The encoded protein is CASSLDPAGGLETQYF.

The V call is TRBV19, the J call TRBJ1-2; tentatively, D is TRBD1 (5 bases). V dropped 5 bases and J dropped 9 bases, with 16 bases sitting between them. The CDR3 has 13 amino acids. Per the germline V gene, CDR1 is LNHDA and CDR2 is SQIVND (reference sequence). The DNA for the CDR3 is TGTGCCAGTAGTGGGGGGAGTAGCGTGAGCTACACCTTC. Translation gives CASSGGSSVSYTF.

This clone was seen once. This chain connects TRBV28 to TRBJ2-1; 7 bases match TRBD2. V shed 8 bases and J 7 bases; nucleotides not matched to a gene: 11. The germline gives CDR1 MDHEN, CDR2 SYDVKM. The CDR3 length is 14 residues. This chain's CDR3 is CASGGRAGRNEQFF. CDR3 DNA sequence: TGTGCCAGCGGGGGTAGAGCGGGGCGGAATGAGCAGTTCTTC.

This clone has just one count. Other DNA sequences in the same sample also yield this CDR3. This chain links TRBV5-1 with TRBJ2-1; D is possibly TRBD2 (5 bases). CDR3 length equals 11 residues. V gave up 0 bases and J gave up 10 bases, with 5 bases separating them. CDR1 and CDR2 from the germline V gene are SGHRS and YFSETQ. The CDR3 loop reads CASSLGGEQFF. The CDR3 nucleotides are TGCGCCAGCAGCTTGGGCGGGGAGCAGTTCTTC.

This clone was seen only once. This chain joins TRBV7-9 and TRBJ2-7, with 8 bases lining up with TRBD1. After removal of 4 bases from V and 3 bases from J, the junction contained 14 bases not matched to a gene. Germline CDR1 SEHNR, CDR2 FQNEAQ (reference sequence). The CDR3 has 17 amino acids. The CDR3 loop is CASSSPTTGEFGYEQYF. The CDR3 bases are TGTGCCAGCAGCTCCCCTACGACAGGGGAATTTGGCTACGAGCAGTACTTC.

The genes are TRBV6-2 or TRBV6-3 and TRBJ2-5, with TRBD2 matching over 11 bases. CDR1 is MNHEY, CDR2 SVGEGT, per germline. Trimming at V came to 6 bases and at J to 2 bases, leaving 5 bases not matched to a gene. The CDR3 consists of 15 residues. The CDR3 spells CASSRRLAGQETQYF. In DNA, the CDR3 is TGTGCCAGCAGCCGCAGACTAGCGGGACAAGAGACCCAGTACTTC.

The V gene is TRBV6-5, the J gene TRBJ2-1; a possible D gene is TRBD2 (6 bases). Germline V lookup: CDR1 MNHEY, CDR2 SVGAGI. Trimming took off 7 bases at V and 9 bases at J, with 22 bases between the two ends. This CDR3 is 15 amino acids long. CDR3: CASNPLGEVQGEQFF. The CDR3 region has the DNA TGTGCCAGCAATCCCTTGGGGGAGGTCCAAGGTGAGCAGTTCTTC.

The genes are TRBV6-2 or TRBV6-3 and TRBJ2-7; 9 nucleotides agree with TRBD1. Germline lookup yields CDR1 MNHEY and CDR2 SVGEGT. J was trimmed by 12 bases and V by 6 bases; bases with no gene match: 15. The CDR3 contains 14 residues. The CDR3, as DNA: TGTGCCAGCAGCGAAGTCAGACGGGACAGGGCCCTGTACTTC. Its translation: CASSEVRRDRALYF.

This clone showed up just a few times. The V call is TRBV2, the J call TRBJ2-2; perhaps TRBD1 as D (6 bases). Trimming removed 8 bases at V and 2 bases at J, with 21 bases between. CDR1 and CDR2 (germline): SNHLY, FYNNEI. The CDR3 has 17 amino acids. CDR3 nucleotides: TGTGCCAGCCTTTTCCATTTGAGGGGGACCAACACCGGGGAGCTGTTTTTT. Its translation is CASLFHLRGTNTGELFF.

The chain uses TRBV5-6 and TRBJ2-1, with D possibly TRBD2 on 6 matching bases. The CDR3 totals 16 residues. Per the germline V gene, CDR1 is SGHDT and CDR2 is YYEEEE. Trimming shortened V by 0 bases and J by 9 bases, and 19 bases separated the two germline ends. This CDR3 is CASSLAAGGSGSEQFF. The DNA of the CDR3 is TGTGCCAGCAGCTTGGCTGCAGGAGGGTCGGGGAGTGAGCAGTTCTTC.

This clone was found once. The CDR3 DNA sequence: TGTGCCTGGAGTGTTGGGGGGGGGCGCTACAATGAGCAGTTCTTC. Its translation is CAWSVGGGRYNEQFF. The chain couples TRBV30 to TRBJ2-1, with D possibly being TRBD2 (7 bases). This CDR3 region has 15 residues. Trimming took 0 bases from V and 3 from J, leaving 12 bases between them. CDR1 and CDR2 from the germline V gene are GTSNPN and SVGIG (reference sequence).

This clone was seen a few times. This chain joins TRBV7-2 and TRBJ2-7; 14 nucleotides line up with TRBD2. This CDR3 has 17 amino acids. Trimming at V came to 0 bases and at J to 4 bases, leaving 5 bases not matched to a gene. Germline V CDR1 and CDR2: SGHTA, FQGNSA. The CDR3 coding sequence is TGTGCCAGCAGCTTAGCGGGGACTAGCGGGAGTGGGTACGAGCAGTACTTC. Residues: CASSLAGTSGSGYEQYF.

This clone was counted between two and nine times. This chain joins TRBV11-2 and TRBJ1-3; 11 nucleotides match TRBD1. This CDR3 is built from 16 residues. The germline V gene encodes CDR1 SGHAT and CDR2 FQNNGV. Trimming cost V 1 base and J 2 bases; bases outside gene matches: 1. The chain's CDR3 is CASSLGTGGTGNTIYF. The DNA of the CDR3 is TGTGCCAGCAGCTTAGGGACAGGGGGCACTGGAAACACCATATATTTT. The entire variable domain, with the rest obtained from reference TRBV11-2 and TRBJ1-3, is as follows: EAGVAQSPRYKIIEKRQSVAFWCNPISGHATLYWYQQILGQGPKLLIQFQNNGVVDDSQLPKDRFSAERLKGVDSTLKIQPAKLEDSAVYLCASSLGTGGTGNTIYFGEGSWLTVV.

This chain links TRBV27 with TRBJ2-5, with TRBD2 matching 7 bases. The germline CDR1 and CDR2 sequences are MNHEY and SMNVEV (reference sequence). The CDR3 length is 15 residues. The trim removed 5 bases at V and 0 bases at J, leaving 6 bases unmatched. The DNA for the CDR3 is TGTGCCAGCAGTGTATACGGGGGGTACCAAGAGACCCAGTACTTC. Residues: CASSVYGGYQETQYF.